This TCR beta chain was profiled in a study of PD-1 blockade in classical Hodgkin lymphoma. Trimming shortened V by 3 bases and J by 8 bases, and 11 bases separated the two germline ends. Germline V gene sequence: CDR1 MDHEN, CDR2 SYDVKM. The CDR3 is 12 residues long. Data came from immunoSEQ multiplex PCR; TCRdb stores just in-frame clones and leaves some out. The sample lists 35,000 to 50,000 clones, over 65% occurring once. Each of the patients experienced relapse following autologous stem cell transplantation, and their brentuximab vedotin exposure differed. Sequencing was performed on peripheral blood mononuclear cells (PBMCs), taken at baseline. The sequence derives from a human donor with classical Hodgkin lymphoma. The chain employs TRBV28 and TRBJ2-7, with D uncertain. The CDR3 region is CASSFMASQQYF. CDR3 nucleotides: TGTGCCAGCAGTTTTATGGCCAGCCAGCAGTACTTC.